The clone carrying this TCR beta chain was seen a few times. The antigen is not known. The record originates from a study of T-cell reconstitution after alpha-beta-depleted transplantation in children. Researchers prepared the TCRbeta library using unique molecular identifiers, the study reports. A single record per CDR3 protein comes from TCRdb applying MiXCR to the PCR reads. This table holds over 200,000 distinct CDR3 sequences, roughly 11% found once. The CDR3 sequence is 13 residues long. Between the trimmed V and J ends, which lost 7 bases and 0 bases, there was a span of 10 bases. Germline V gives CDR1 MNHEY, CDR2 SVGEGT. Study-level findings and limits: One year after transplant, T-cell counts and diversity came mostly from newly produced T cells.

The sequence was collected from a child in the first two years of life with acute myeloid leukemia, due to receive a stem cell transplant. This material consisted of PBMCs, taken before TCRalphabeta/CD19-depleted stem cell transplant. The chain employs TRBV6-2 or TRBV6-3 and TRBJ2-7; D is ambiguous. The CDR3 DNA sequence: TGTGCCAGCATGGAAGGCACCTCCTACGAGCAGTACTTC. Protein product: CASMEGTSYEQYF.